A single T cell receptor (beta chain) is shown here with its context. There were no patients who had received any treatment before thyroid surgery. The authors' processing: What underpinned the distant-metastasis classifier for papillary thyroid cancer was the set of CDR3 differences across clinicopathological groups. MiXCR re-clonotyped the PCR reads for TCRdb. These V and J calls originate from TCRdb's pipeline instead of the authors' own analysis. The sample holds tens of thousands of clones; approximately 22% are singletons and the top ten take approximately 13%. The data originate from a study of metastatic and nonmetastatic thyroid tumors. Sequencing used tumor tissue. The source of this sequence is a female donor with papillary thyroid cancer or a benign thyroid nodule (not recorded which). Some clones in this sample may be carry-over from other donors' samples.

The CDR3 here is CASSSSWNLQITTHEQYF. The CDR3 nucleotides read TGTGCCAGCAGCTCCTCTTGGAACCTCCAAATAACTACCCACGAGCAGTACTTC. V is TRBV11-1 and J is TRBJ2-7; D gene unclear. Trimming cost V 4 bases and J 5 bases, with 27 bases left between them. Germline lookup yields CDR1 SGHAT and CDR2 FQDESV (reference sequence). This CDR3 is built from 18 residues.